These T cell receptor beta chains were read from a single sample in a study of blood T cell repertoires in COVID-19. The method was immunoSEQ multiplex PCR; TCRdb's version includes in-frame clones alone and lacks a portion of them. This sample has just under 350,000 clones; around four fifths occur once, and the top ten carry about 3%. The sample comprised peripheral blood. The receptors were sampled from a man between 25 and 39 years old with active or convalescent COVID-19. CDR3s include the opening cysteine and the closing phenylalanine or tryptophan. The D gene is left open where the match is weak. A clone size is listed for some rows: how often the clone was seen (once, few, many), or a class if it is expanded.

d_gene,j_gene,abundance,v_gene,CDR3nt,CDR3aa
TRBD1,TRBJ1-6,-,TRBV7-8,TGTGCCAGCAGCAGGACAGGGGAAAACTCACCCCTCCACTTT,CASSRTGENSPLHF
-,TRBJ1-2,-,TRBV6-5,TGTGCCAGCAGCCCCGTAGCCTCTGACGGCTACACCTTC,CASSPVASDGYTF
-,TRBJ2-5,few,TRBV5-1,TGCGCCAGCAGCTTGGCCGGGGAGACCCAGTACTTC,CASSLAGETQYF
TRBD1,TRBJ2-5,-,TRBV7-8,TGTGCCAGCAGCTCCGACAGGGGTGGCGAGACCCAGTACTTC,CASSSDRGGETQYF
-,TRBJ2-5,-,TRBV7-2,TGTGCCAGCAGCCCAGGCGGGGGCCCCCAAGAGGCCCAGTACTTC,CASSPGGGPQEAQYF
-,TRBJ2-1,-,TRBV4-3,TGCGCCAGCAGCCAAGCCCCGCCAACCCCCGGAGCCTCCTACAATGAGCAGTTCTTC,CASSQAPPTPGASYNEQFF
-,TRBJ2-3,-,TRBV7-6,TGTGCCAGCAGCTTGGCTTTAGCGAGCACAGATACGCAGTATTTT,CASSLALASTDTQYF
-,TRBJ1-1,-,TRBV5-1,TGCGCCAGCAGCTTAGAGGGGGAGTCTGAAGCTTTCTTT,CASSLEGESEAFF
TRBD1,TRBJ1-2,-,TRBV7-6,TGTGCCAGCAGCTTGTCGCCTGGGGGACAGGGTTGGTATGGCTACACCTTC,CASSLSPGGQGWYGYTF
-,TRBJ2-1,-,TRBV3-1/TRBV3-2,TGTGCCAGCAGCCGAGGGCGGAGCTCCTACAATGAGCAGTTCTTC,CASSRGRSSYNEQFF
TRBD1,TRBJ1-1,once,TRBV9,TGTGCCAGCAGCGTAGGACAGGGGGCCGGGGGCACTGAAGCTTTCTTT,CASSVGQGAGGTEAFF